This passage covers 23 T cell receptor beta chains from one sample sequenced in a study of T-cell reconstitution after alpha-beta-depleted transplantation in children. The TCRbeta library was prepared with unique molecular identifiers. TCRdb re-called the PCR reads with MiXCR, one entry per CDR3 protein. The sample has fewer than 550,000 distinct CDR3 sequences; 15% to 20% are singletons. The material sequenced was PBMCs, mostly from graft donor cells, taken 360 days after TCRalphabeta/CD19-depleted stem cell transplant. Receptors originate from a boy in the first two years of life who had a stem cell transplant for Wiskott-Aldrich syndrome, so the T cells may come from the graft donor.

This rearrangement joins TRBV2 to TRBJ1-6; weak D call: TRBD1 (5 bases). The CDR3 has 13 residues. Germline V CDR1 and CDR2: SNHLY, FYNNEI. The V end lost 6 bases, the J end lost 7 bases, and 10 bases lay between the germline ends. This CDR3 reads CASSWDGNSPLHF. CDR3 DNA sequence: TGTGCCAGCAGCTGGGACGGGAATTCACCCCTCCACTTT.

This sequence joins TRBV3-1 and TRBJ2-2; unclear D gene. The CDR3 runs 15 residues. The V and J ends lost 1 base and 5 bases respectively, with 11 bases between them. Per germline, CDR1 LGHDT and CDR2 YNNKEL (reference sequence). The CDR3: CASSQVRKGTGELFF. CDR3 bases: TGTGCCAGCAGCCAAGTCCGTAAGGGTACCGGGGAGCTGTTTTTT.

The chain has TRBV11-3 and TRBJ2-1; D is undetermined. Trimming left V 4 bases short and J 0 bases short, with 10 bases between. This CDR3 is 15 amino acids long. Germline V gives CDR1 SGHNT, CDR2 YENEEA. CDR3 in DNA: TGTGCCAGCAGCTCCCACTCCGCCTCCTACAATGAGCAGTTCTTC. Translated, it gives CASSSHSASYNEQFF. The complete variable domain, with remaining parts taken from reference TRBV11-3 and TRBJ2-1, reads EAGVVQSPRYKIIEKKQPVAFWCNPISGHNTLYWYLQNLGQGPELLIRYENEEAVDDSQLPKDRFSAERLKGVDSTLKIQPAELGDSAVYLCASSSHSASYNEQFFGPGTRLTVL.

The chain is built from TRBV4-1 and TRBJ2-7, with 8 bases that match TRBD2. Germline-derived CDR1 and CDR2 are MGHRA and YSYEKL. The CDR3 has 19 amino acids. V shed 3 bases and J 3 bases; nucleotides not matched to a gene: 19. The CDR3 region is CASSHSLGTRRDRNYEQYF. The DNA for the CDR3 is TGCGCCAGCAGCCATAGCCTAGGGACTAGGCGGGACCGGAACTACGAGCAGTACTTC.

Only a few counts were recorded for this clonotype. The DNA for the CDR3 is TGCGCCAGCAGCTTGGCCCCGGGACAGGGGGGCAATGAGCAGTTCTTC. Its protein is CASSLAPGQGGNEQFF. The chain combines TRBV5-1 with TRBJ2-1; 11 bases align to TRBD1. Germline V CDR1 and CDR2: SGHRS, YFSETQ. The V and J ends lost 0 bases and 6 bases, in that order; junction bases with no gene match: 5. The length of the CDR3 is 16 residues.

For the CDR3, the DNA is TGTGCCAGCCGCCCGGGGGGTAGGAGTAATGAGCAGTTCTTC. Translating gives CASRPGGRSNEQFF. The genes are TRBV6-1 and TRBJ2-1; 7 bases match TRBD2. The CDR3 totals 14 residues. Looked up from germline, CDR1 is MNHNS and CDR2 is SASEGT. J was trimmed by 7 bases and V by 8 bases; bases with no gene match: 11.

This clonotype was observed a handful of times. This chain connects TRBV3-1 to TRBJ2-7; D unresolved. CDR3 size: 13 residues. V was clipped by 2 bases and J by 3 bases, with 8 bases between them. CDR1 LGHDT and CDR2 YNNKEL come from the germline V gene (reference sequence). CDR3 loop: CASSQIVGYEQYF. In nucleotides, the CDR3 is TGTGCCAGCAGCCAAATCGTCGGCTACGAGCAGTACTTC.

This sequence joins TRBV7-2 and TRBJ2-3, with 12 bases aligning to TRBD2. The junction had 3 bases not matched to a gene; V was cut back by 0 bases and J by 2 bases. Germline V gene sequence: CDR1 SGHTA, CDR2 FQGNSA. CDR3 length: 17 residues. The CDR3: CASSLASSGGATDTQYF. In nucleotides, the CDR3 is TGTGCCAGCAGCTTAGCGTCTAGCGGGGGGGCCACAGATACGCAGTATTTT.

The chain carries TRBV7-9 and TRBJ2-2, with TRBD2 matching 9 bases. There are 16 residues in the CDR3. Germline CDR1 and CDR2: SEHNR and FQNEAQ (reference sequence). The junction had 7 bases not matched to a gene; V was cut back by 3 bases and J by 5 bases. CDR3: CASSFGLAPLTGELFF. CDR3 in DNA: TGTGCCAGCAGCTTCGGACTAGCGCCACTAACCGGGGAGCTGTTTTTT.

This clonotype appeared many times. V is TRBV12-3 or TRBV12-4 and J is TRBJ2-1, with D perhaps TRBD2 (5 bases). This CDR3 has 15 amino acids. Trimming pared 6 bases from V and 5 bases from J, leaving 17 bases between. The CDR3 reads CASSNGLSAHNEQFF. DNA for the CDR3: TGTGCCAGCAGCAACGGTCTTAGCGCACACAATGAGCAGTTCTTC.

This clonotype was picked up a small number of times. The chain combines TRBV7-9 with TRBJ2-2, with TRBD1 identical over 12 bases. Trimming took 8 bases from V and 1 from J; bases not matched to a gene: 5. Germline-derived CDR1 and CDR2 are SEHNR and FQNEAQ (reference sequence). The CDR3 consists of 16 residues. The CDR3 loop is CASGTGGLKNTGELFF. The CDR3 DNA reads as TGTGCCAGCGGGACAGGGGGCCTTAAGAACACCGGGGAGCTGTTTTTT.

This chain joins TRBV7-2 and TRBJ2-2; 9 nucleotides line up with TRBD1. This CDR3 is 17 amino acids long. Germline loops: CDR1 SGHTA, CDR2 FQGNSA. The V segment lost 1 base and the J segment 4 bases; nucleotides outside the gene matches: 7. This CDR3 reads CASSLVGGTGLTGELFF. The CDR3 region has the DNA TGTGCCAGCAGCTTAGTTGGCGGGACAGGGCTCACCGGGGAGCTGTTTTTT. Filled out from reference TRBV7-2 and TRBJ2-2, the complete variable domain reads GAGVSQSPSNKVTEKGKDVELRCDPISGHTALYWYRQSLGQGLEFLIYFQGNSAPDKSGLPSDRFSAERTGGSVSTLTIQRTQQEDSAVYLCASSLVGGTGLTGELFFGEGSRLTVL.

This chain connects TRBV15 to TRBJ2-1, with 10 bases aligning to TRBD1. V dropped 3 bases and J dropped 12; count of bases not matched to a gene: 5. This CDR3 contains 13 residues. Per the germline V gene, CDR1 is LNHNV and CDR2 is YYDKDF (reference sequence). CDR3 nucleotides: TGTGCCACCAGCAGTTGGACAGGGGGTGTGCAGTTCTTC. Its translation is CATSSWTGGVQFF.

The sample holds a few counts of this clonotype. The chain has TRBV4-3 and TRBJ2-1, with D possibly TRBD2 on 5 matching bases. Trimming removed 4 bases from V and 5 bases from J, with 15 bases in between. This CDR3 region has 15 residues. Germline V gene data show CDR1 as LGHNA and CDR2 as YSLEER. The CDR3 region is CASSPASGNHNEQFF. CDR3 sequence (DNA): TGCGCCAGCAGCCCCGCTTCCGGGAACCACAATGAGCAGTTCTTC.

For the CDR3, the DNA is TGTGCCACGAAAAGACAGGGATCCTCCTACGAGCAGTACTTC. This gives the protein CATKRQGSSYEQYF. The chain employs TRBV2 and TRBJ2-7; 7 bases agree with TRBD1. Looked up from germline, CDR1 is SNHLY and CDR2 is FYNNEI. CDR3 length: 14 amino acids. V shed 10 bases and J 0 bases; nucleotides not matched to a gene: 9.

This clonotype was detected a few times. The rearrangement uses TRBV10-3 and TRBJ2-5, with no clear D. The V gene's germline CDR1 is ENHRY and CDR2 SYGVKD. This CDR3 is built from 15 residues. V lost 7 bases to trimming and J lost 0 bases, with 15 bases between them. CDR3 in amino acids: CAIKGSQEYQETQYF. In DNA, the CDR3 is TGTGCCATCAAGGGCTCCCAGGAGTACCAAGAGACCCAGTACTTC.

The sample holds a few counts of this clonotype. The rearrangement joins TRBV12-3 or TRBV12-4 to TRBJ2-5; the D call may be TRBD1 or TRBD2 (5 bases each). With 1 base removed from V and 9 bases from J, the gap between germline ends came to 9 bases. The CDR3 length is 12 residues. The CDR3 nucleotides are TGTGCCAGCAGTTTAGGGGGGTTCTCCCAGTACTTC. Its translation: CASSLGGFSQYF.

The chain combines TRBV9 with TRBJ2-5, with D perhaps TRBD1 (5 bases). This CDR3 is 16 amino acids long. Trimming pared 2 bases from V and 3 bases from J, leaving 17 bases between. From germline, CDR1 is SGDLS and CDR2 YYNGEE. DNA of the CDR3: TGTGCCAGCAGCGTTGGTTTGGGGCCTACAAAAGAGACCCAGTACTTC. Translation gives CASSVGLGPTKETQYF. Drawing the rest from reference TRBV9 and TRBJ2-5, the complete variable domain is DSGVTQTPKHLITATGQRVTLRCSPRSGDLSVYWYQQSLDQGLQFLIQYYNGEERAKGNILERFSAQQFPDLHSELNLSSLELGDSALYFCASSVGLGPTKETQYFGPGTRLLVL.

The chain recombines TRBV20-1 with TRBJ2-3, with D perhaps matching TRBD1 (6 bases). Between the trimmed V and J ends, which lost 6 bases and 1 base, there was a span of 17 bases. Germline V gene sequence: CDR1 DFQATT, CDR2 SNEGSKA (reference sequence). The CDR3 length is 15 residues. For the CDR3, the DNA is TGCAGTGCCAACCACAGGGACGTGGGCACAGATACGCAGTATTTT. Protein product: CSANHRDVGTDTQYF.

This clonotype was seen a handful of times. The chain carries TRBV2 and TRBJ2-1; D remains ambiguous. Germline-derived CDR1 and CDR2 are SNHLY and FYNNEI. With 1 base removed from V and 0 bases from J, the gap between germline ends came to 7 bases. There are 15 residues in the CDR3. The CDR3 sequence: CASSEEPVSYNEQFF. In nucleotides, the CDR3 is TGTGCCAGCAGTGAAGAACCAGTCTCCTACAATGAGCAGTTCTTC.

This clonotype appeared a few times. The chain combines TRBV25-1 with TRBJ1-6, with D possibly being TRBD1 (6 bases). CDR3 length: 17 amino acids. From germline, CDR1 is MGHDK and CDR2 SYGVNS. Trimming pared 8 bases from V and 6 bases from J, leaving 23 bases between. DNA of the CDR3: TGTGCCAGCGACCCACCAGGGGCCGCTCGGGGTAATTCACCCCTCCACTTT. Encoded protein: CASDPPGAARGNSPLHF.

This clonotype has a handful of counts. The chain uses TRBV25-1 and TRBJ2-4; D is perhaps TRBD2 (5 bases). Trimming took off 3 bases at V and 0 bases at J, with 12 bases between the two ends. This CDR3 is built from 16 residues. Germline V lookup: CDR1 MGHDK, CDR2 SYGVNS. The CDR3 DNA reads TGTGCCAGCAGTGAGGGAGTCGTGCTAGCCAAAAACATTCAGTACTTC. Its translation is CASSEGVVLAKNIQYF.

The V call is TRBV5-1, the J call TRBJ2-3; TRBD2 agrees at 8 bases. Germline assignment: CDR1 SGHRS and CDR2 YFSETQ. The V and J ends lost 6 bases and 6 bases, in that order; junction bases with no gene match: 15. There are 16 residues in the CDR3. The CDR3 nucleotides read TGCGCCAGCACCAGAAAACCCGGGACTAGTCTTGATACGCAGTATTTT. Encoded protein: CASTRKPGTSLDTQYF.